This passage covers 28 T cell receptor beta chains from one sample sequenced in a study of T-cell reconstitution after alpha-beta-depleted transplantation in children. This sample's TCRbeta library carried unique molecular identifier barcodes. Via MiXCR, TCRdb re-called the PCR reads, giving one row per CDR3 protein. This table holds around 450,000 distinct CDR3 sequences, roughly 16% found once. The sample consisted of PBMCs, mostly from graft donor cells, taken 360 days after TCRalphabeta/CD19-depleted stem cell transplant. The receptors were sampled from a boy under two years old who had a stem cell transplant for Wiskott-Aldrich syndrome, so the T cells may come from the graft donor.

This clonotype appeared a single time. V gene TRBV10-3 combines with J gene TRBJ2-1; tentatively, D is TRBD1 (6 bases). Germline V gives CDR1 ENHRY, CDR2 SYGVKD. V shed 6 bases and J shed 3 bases, with 12 bases lying between them. The CDR3 extends over 14 amino acids. The CDR3 protein is CAIRPGQNYNEQFF. The CDR3 DNA sequence: TGTGCCATCAGGCCGGGACAAAACTACAATGAGCAGTTCTTC.

The genes are TRBV18 and TRBJ2-4; D not resolved. V lost 0 bases and J 7 bases, leaving 13 bases between the germline ends. Germline CDR1 and CDR2: KGHSH and LQKENI. The CDR3 is made up of 15 amino acids. CDR3 DNA sequence: TGTGCCAGCTCACCACCGTCTTCCCCGGTTAACATTCAGTACTTC. Protein sequence: CASSPPSSPVNIQYF.

There are a few counts of this clonotype. The chain uses TRBV6-1 and TRBJ2-7; 7 bases align to TRBD2. V shed 5 bases, J shed 4 bases, and the junction held 5 bases outside the gene matches. The CDR3 is 13 amino acids. CDR1 and CDR2 from the germline V gene are MNHNS and SASEGT. The CDR3 loop reads CASSQRLAYEQYF. CDR3 DNA: TGTGCCAGCAGTCAGCGACTAGCTTACGAGCAGTACTTC.

Ten or more counts support this clonotype. The rearrangement uses TRBV18 and TRBJ1-1; 7 bases match TRBD1. The germline V gene has CDR1 KGHSH and CDR2 LQKENI. After removal of 3 bases from V and 0 bases from J, the junction contained 10 bases not matched to a gene. The CDR3 covers 17 residues. The CDR3 region is CASSPIPGQRMNTEAFF. CDR3 nucleotide sequence: TGTGCCAGCTCACCGATCCCGGGACAGCGAATGAACACTGAAGCTTTCTTT.

This chain links TRBV27 with TRBJ2-1; TRBD2 matches at 7 bases. The CDR3 extends over 16 amino acids. Germline values: CDR1 MNHEY, CDR2 SMNVEV (reference sequence). The V and J ends lost 1 base and 0 bases, in that order; junction bases with no gene match: 3. The CDR3: CASSLLSGVSYNEQFF. CDR3 nucleotides: TGTGCCAGCAGTTTATTGAGCGGGGTCTCCTACAATGAGCAGTTCTTC.

The chain joins TRBV10-3 to TRBJ2-7, with D possibly matching TRBD2 (5 bases). The CDR3 covers 14 residues. With 2 bases removed from V and 0 bases from J, the gap between germline ends came to 8 bases. In germline, CDR1 is ENHRY, CDR2 SYGVKD. The CDR3 DNA follows: TGTGCCATCAGTGAGGAGGGAAGCTCCTACGAGCAGTACTTC. Amino acids: CAISEEGSSYEQYF.

This chain uses TRBV5-1 with TRBJ1-4; no reliable D call. The V end was cut by 0 bases, the J end by 2 bases, with 26 bases between. Per germline, CDR1 SGHRS and CDR2 YFSETQ. This CDR3 comprises 21 residues. The CDR3 loop is CASSLARFTAAQRSTNEKLFF. In DNA form, the CDR3 reads TGCGCCAGCAGCTTGGCCAGATTTACAGCCGCCCAGAGGTCGACTAATGAAAAACTGTTTTTT.

This clonotype was counted between two and nine times. V is TRBV2 and J is TRBJ2-2; D assignment may be TRBD1 or TRBD2 (5 bases each). CDR1 is SNHLY and CDR2 is FYNNEI in the germline V gene. Trimming shortened V by 6 bases and J by 13 bases, and 15 bases separated the two germline ends. The CDR3 has 12 residues. CDR3 coding DNA: TGTGCCAGCAGACCGGGACCGTTCCCGCTGTTTTTT. Translating it yields CASRPGPFPLFF.

A word on this clonotype: A read error may be the cause here, since a much bigger clone is one base away. The chain employs TRBV2 and TRBJ2-1; either TRBD1 or TRBD2 may fit D (6 bases each). The CDR3 runs 15 residues. Per germline, CDR1 SNHLY and CDR2 FYNNEI. CDR3 DNA sequence: TGTGCCAGCAGTGAGGGGGGCCGGTCCTACAATGAGCATTTCTTC. Encoded protein: CASSEGGRSYNEHFF.

The chain joins TRBV11-2 to TRBJ1-2, with D possibly being TRBD1 (6 bases). This CDR3 has 12 residues. Trimming left V 5 bases short and J 7 bases short, with 11 bases between. Germline V gene sequence: CDR1 SGHAT, CDR2 FQNNGV. Here the CDR3 reads CASSRTGTGYTF. The CDR3, as DNA: TGTGCCAGCAGCCGTACAGGGACTGGCTACACCTTC.

The chain has TRBV20-1 and TRBJ2-2; 7 bases map to TRBD1. The CDR3 length is 13 residues. The V and J ends lost 5 bases and 1 base, in that order; junction bases with no gene match: 1. Germline loops: CDR1 DFQATT, CDR2 SNEGSKA (reference sequence). The CDR3 bases are TGCAGTGCTCGACAGGGGAACACCGGGGAGCTGTTTTTT. Amino acids: CSARQGNTGELFF.

This chain connects TRBV5-1 to TRBJ2-3; 7 positions agree with TRBD2. The CDR3 is made up of 17 amino acids. The ends lost 0 bases at V and 1 base at J; junction bases unmatched: 8. Germline CDR1 reads SGHRS; CDR2 reads YFSETQ. CDR3 DNA: TGCGCCAGCAGCTTGGGACTCCTAGCGGACCGCACAGATACGCAGTATTTT. Translated, it gives CASSLGLLADRTDTQYF.

CDR3 DNA sequence: TGTGCCAGCAGTATCCGGGGGGTAACCTACGAGCAGTACTTC. Amino acids: CASSIRGVTYEQYF. The chain joins TRBV28 to TRBJ2-7; 7 nucleotides align to TRBD2. Germline-derived CDR1 and CDR2 are MDHEN and SYDVKM. With 5 bases clipped from V and 2 bases from J, the junction kept 6 bases outside the gene matches. This CDR3 is 14 amino acids long.

This clonotype has a handful of counts. The rearrangement uses TRBV5-6 and TRBJ2-5, with D perhaps matching TRBD2 (5 bases). The CDR3 has 14 residues. The germline V gene encodes CDR1 SGHDT and CDR2 YYEEEE. V lost 0 bases and J 5 bases, leaving 11 bases between the germline ends. For the CDR3, the DNA is TGTGCCAGCAGCTTGGGAGGGCCCGGGGAGACCCAGTACTTC. Translation gives CASSLGGPGETQYF. Full variable domain (outside the CDR3, taken from reference TRBV5-6 and TRBJ2-5): DAGVTQSPTHLIKTRGQQVTLRCSPKSGHDTVSWYQQALGQGPQFIFQYYEEEERQRGNFPDRFSGHQFPNYSSELNVNALLLGDSALYLCASSLGGPGETQYFGPGTRLLVL.

This rearrangement joins TRBV4-1 to TRBJ2-2; perhaps D is TRBD1 or TRBD2 (5 bases each). The CDR3 is made up of 16 amino acids. V lost 0 bases, J lost 2 bases, and 10 bases lay in between. Looked up from germline, CDR1 is MGHRA and CDR2 is YSYEKL. This CDR3 reads CASSQEGRFNTGELFF. The CDR3 DNA follows: TGCGCCAGCAGCCAAGAGGGACGGTTCAACACCGGGGAGCTGTTTTTT.

The chain carries TRBV7-9 and TRBJ2-2, with D possibly matching TRBD2 (6 bases). With 3 bases removed from V and 1 base from J, the gap between germline ends came to 12 bases. The germline V gene has CDR1 SEHNR and CDR2 FQNEAQ (reference sequence). The CDR3 extends over 16 amino acids. The CDR3 sequence is CASSFPSVMNTGELFF. In DNA form, the CDR3 reads TGTGCCAGCAGCTTCCCTAGCGTTATGAACACCGGGGAGCTGTTTTTT.

This chain connects TRBV20-1 to TRBJ2-7; unclear D gene. This CDR3 spans 15 amino acids. The germline V and J ends were trimmed by 5 bases and 0 bases, with 17 bases remaining between them. CDR1 DFQATT and CDR2 SNEGSKA come from the germline V gene (reference sequence). The CDR3 DNA sequence: TGCAGTGCTGGGCCGGGCCCTCCGAGCTCCTACGAGCAGTACTTC. Its translation is CSAGPGPPSSYEQYF.

The sample holds a few counts of this clonotype. J is TRBJ2-1 and V is TRBV5-6; no definite D call. The germline gives CDR1 SGHDT, CDR2 YYEEEE. The V and J ends lost 1 base and 4 bases respectively, with 15 bases between them. The CDR3 has 16 residues. The chain's CDR3 is CASSLWRLVGYNEQFF. CDR3 coding DNA: TGTGCCAGCAGCTTGTGGCGGCTAGTGGGGTACAATGAGCAGTTCTTC.

The V gene is TRBV12-3 or TRBV12-4, the J gene TRBJ2-2; D is perhaps TRBD2 (5 bases). The CDR3 runs 15 residues. Trimming removed 6 bases from V and 6 bases from J, with 17 bases in between. CDR3 in amino acids: CASSPLSGVPGELFF. As DNA, the CDR3 is TGTGCCAGCAGCCCCCTAAGCGGAGTCCCCGGGGAGCTGTTTTTT.

This clonotype was observed many times. The chain combines TRBV12-3 or TRBV12-4 with TRBJ1-5, with D uncertain. The germline V and J ends were trimmed by 1 base and 4 bases, with 8 bases remaining between them. This CDR3 is built from 14 residues. CDR3 in DNA: TGTGCCAGCAGTTTAGTAACGGTAAATCAGCCCCAGCATTTT. Its protein product is CASSLVTVNQPQHF.

The chain carries TRBV6-1 and TRBJ1-1; D is perhaps TRBD1 (5 bases). With 9 bases removed from V and 5 bases from J, the gap between germline ends came to 22 bases. CDR1 is MNHNS and CDR2 is SASEGT in the germline V gene. The CDR3 consists of 15 residues. The CDR3 bases are TGTGCCAGTTACCCCTATTCGCAGGGTCGGACTGAAGCTTTCTTT. As protein: CASYPYSQGRTEAFF.

The rearrangement links TRBV7-9 to TRBJ1-2, with a tentative D call TRBD1 (5 bases). The V gene's germline CDR1 is SEHNR and CDR2 FQNEAQ (reference sequence). The CDR3 consists of 16 residues. V was clipped by 1 base and J by 4 bases, with 16 bases between them. CDR3 DNA sequence: TGTGCCAGCAGCTTAGGGACGGGACGGACTGTCTATGGCTACACCTTC. Translation: CASSLGTGRTVYGYTF.

The chain carries TRBV4-1 and TRBJ2-5; 14 positions agree with TRBD2. The length of the CDR3 is 16 residues. Unmatched junction bases numbered 2, after V lost 0 bases and J lost 5 bases. Germline V CDR1 and CDR2: MGHRA, YSYEKL. The CDR3 is CASSQETSGGAETQYF. The CDR3 DNA reads TGCGCCAGCAGCCAAGAGACTAGCGGGGGGGCGGAGACCCAGTACTTC.

The chain is built from TRBV12-3 or TRBV12-4 and TRBJ1-1, with D possibly being TRBD1 (5 bases). Trimming pared 3 bases from V and 4 bases from J, leaving 9 bases between. CDR3 length: 13 residues. CDR3 nucleotides: TGTGCCAGCAGTTTCAGGGAGGGCACTGAAGCTTTCTTT. Translated, it gives CASSFREGTEAFF.

The V call is TRBV9, the J call TRBJ2-3, with 14 bases matching TRBD2. J gave up 4 bases and V 3 bases, and 4 bases lay outside the gene matches. Germline lookup yields CDR1 SGDLS and CDR2 YYNGEE. This CDR3 region has 16 residues. CDR3 DNA sequence: TGTGCCAGCAGCGCTGGGACTAGCGGGGGCGCAGATACGCAGTATTTT. Its protein is CASSAGTSGGADTQYF.

V is TRBV4-1 and J is TRBJ2-3, with a tentative D call TRBD1 (5 bases). Trimming cost V 1 base and J 0 bases, with 11 bases left between them. The CDR3 is 16 amino acids. CDR1 is MGHRA and CDR2 is YSYEKL in the germline V gene. Written as DNA, the CDR3 is TGCGCCAGCAGCCAAGCAGGGTTGGCGAGCACAGATACGCAGTATTTT. This codes for CASSQAGLASTDTQYF.

This clonotype was found many times. The chain couples TRBV6-1 to TRBJ2-5; D is uncertain. V lost 7 bases and J 5 bases, leaving 23 bases between the germline ends. Germline V gene sequence: CDR1 MNHNS, CDR2 SASEGT. The CDR3 contains 16 residues. The DNA for the CDR3 is TGTGCCAGCACCGACCTATCAACTGGGCTCGGCGAGACCCAGTACTTC. Its translation: CASTDLSTGLGETQYF.

This clonotype was detected only a few times. The chain has TRBV6-1 and TRBJ1-5; a possible D gene is TRBD1 (6 bases). Germline CDR1 reads MNHNS; CDR2 reads SASEGT. The CDR3 consists of 15 residues. Trimming removed 6 bases at V and 4 bases at J, with 16 bases between. DNA for the CDR3: TGTGCCAGCAGCCTAAGGGCCACAGGGAATCAGCCCCAGCATTTT. Its protein is CASSLRATGNQPQHF.